This T cell receptor beta chain was sequenced during a study of blood T cells in healthy people across ages. Study-level points and caveats: Comparison with aged donors showed that long-lived donors had more naive CD4+ cells and higher diversity.

Concerning this clonotype: The target antigen is unknown.

Caucasian, healthy and from Russia, the donors were aged between about 6 and 90. The total RNA that was extracted per sample amounted to at least 5.5 micrograms. The CDR3 runs to 14 residues. V lost 1 base to trimming and J lost 4 bases, with 11 bases between them. CDR1 SEHNR and CDR2 FQNEAQ come from the germline V gene (reference sequence). Then a second PCR, running roughly 7 to 12 cycles, was carried out with a sample-barcoded 5' primer and a J-beta primer mix. TCRdb reprocessed the 5' RACE reads via MiXCR and lists one record per CDR3 protein. The sample contains approximately 1,000,000 distinct CDR3 sequences, about two fifths of which appear only once.

This TCR derives from a man aged 18 to 29 in good health. J is TRBJ2-7 and V is TRBV7-9, with a possible D match to TRBD2 (6 bases). Sequenced sample: blood. The CDR3 DNA reads as TGTGCCAGCAGCTTAGAGTTGGGGGGATACGAGCAGTACTTC. The encoded protein is CASSLELGGYEQYF.